A single sample gave rise to the 20 T cell receptor beta chains below, sequenced in a study of cytomegalovirus exposure and HLA in healthy donors. A multiplex PCR was run with 60 Vbeta primers and 13 Jbeta primers. Only in-frame clones appear in the TCRdb table, and some are missing; sequencing was by immunoSEQ multiplex PCR. The sample lists around 150,000 clones; roughly 73% were seen once. Sequencing used PBMCs. These receptors were collected from a woman in her 30s in good health and CMV-seronegative.

This clone has ten or more counts. The chain recombines TRBV7-9 with TRBJ2-3, with D possibly being TRBD2 (6 bases). Germline V gene sequence: CDR1 SEHNR, CDR2 FQNEAQ (reference sequence). V dropped 5 bases and J dropped 6 bases, with 24 bases sitting between them. The length of the CDR3 is 17 residues. CDR3 sequence (DNA): TGTGCCAGCAGCCCTAGGGCGGGGAGCCTTCTCATGGATACGCAGTATTTT. This sequence encodes CASSPRAGSLLMDTQYF. The full variable domain, with the rest looked up from reference TRBV7-9 and TRBJ2-3, is DTGVSQNPRHKITKRGQNVTFRCDPISEHNRLYWYRQTLGQGPEFLTYFQNEAQLEKSRLLSDRFSAERPKGSFSTLEIQRTEQGDSAMYLCASSPRAGSLLMDTQYFGPGTRLTVL.

This chain connects TRBV6-5 to TRBJ1-6; D unresolved. Trimming removed 8 bases at V and 7 bases at J, with 6 bases between. Per germline, CDR1 MNHEY and CDR2 SVGAGI. The CDR3 contains 11 residues. This CDR3 is CASGPNSPLHF. CDR3 bases: TGTGCCAGCGGGCCAAATTCACCCCTCCACTTT.

V usage is TRBV9 and J usage is TRBJ2-3; 12 positions match TRBD2. The CDR3 sequence is 15 residues long. J gave up 4 bases and V 3 bases, and 3 bases lay outside the gene matches. Germline assignment: CDR1 SGDLS and CDR2 YYNGEE. CDR3 loop: CASSATSGGPDTQYF. The CDR3 coding sequence is TGTGCCAGCAGCGCAACTAGCGGGGGGCCAGATACGCAGTATTTT.

The V call is TRBV25-1, the J call TRBJ2-7, with 7 bases lining up with TRBD1. J was trimmed by 7 bases and V by 3 bases; bases with no gene match: 12. Germline CDR1 reads MGHDK; CDR2 reads SYGVNS. The CDR3 is made up of 15 amino acids. The CDR3 DNA follows: TGTGCCAGCAGTGACCCTAGACAGGGAATCGGGGAGCAGTACTTC. It codes for CASSDPRQGIGEQYF.

The V and J genes are TRBV6-5 and TRBJ1-2, with D possibly being TRBD1 (6 bases). The CDR3 has 13 amino acids. V lost 8 bases and J 8 bases, leaving 18 bases between the germline ends. Germline CDR1 is MNHEY and CDR2 is SVGAGI. The CDR3 nucleotides read TGTGCCAGCTCGGGCTTCTGGGGGCAAGGCTACACCTTC. Translation gives CASSGFWGQGYTF.

The rearrangement links TRBV11-2 to TRBJ1-6; 7 bases align to TRBD1. This CDR3 comprises 18 residues. Germline V CDR1 and CDR2: SGHAT, FQNNGV. Trimming cost V 0 bases and J 2 bases; bases outside gene matches: 7. The CDR3, as DNA: TGTGCCAGCAGCTTAGATCAGACAGGGCTTCCCTATAATTCACCCCTCCACTTT. This sequence encodes CASSLDQTGLPYNSPLHF.

This clone appeared a few times. As DNA, the CDR3 is TGTGCCAGCAGTTACTCGTCTGAAGCTTTCTTT. Its protein is CASSYSSEAFF. The chain combines TRBV5-8 with TRBJ1-1, with D unclear. The germline V gene has CDR1 SGHTS and CDR2 YDEGEE. CDR3 length: 11 amino acids. V was cut by 5 bases and J by 6 bases, with 8 bases left in between. The full variable domain, its missing parts supplied by reference TRBV5-8 and TRBJ1-1, is EAGVTQSPTHLIKTRGQQATLRCSPISGHTSVYWYQQALGLGLQFLLWYDEGEERNRGNFPPRFSGRQFPNYSSELNVNALELEDSALYLCASSYSSEAFFGQGTRLTVV.

CDR3 nucleotide sequence: TGTGCCAGCTCACTCGGGACAGGGAATTCACCCCTCCACTTT. Its protein product is CASSLGTGNSPLHF. This chain uses TRBV18 with TRBJ1-6; 9 nucleotides agree with TRBD1. CDR1 and CDR2 from the germline V gene are KGHSH and LQKENI. V was pared by 4 bases and J by 7 bases, with 2 bases of the junction left unmatched. CDR3 length equals 14 residues.

This sequence joins TRBV5-1 and TRBJ2-1; 8 bases are a match to TRBD2. Looked up from germline, CDR1 is SGHRS and CDR2 is YFSETQ. Trimming removed 0 bases from V and 3 bases from J; junction bases left unmatched: 5. CDR3 length equals 16 residues. CDR3 sequence (DNA): TGCGCCAGCAGCTTGGTAGGCGGGGGGCACTACAATGAGCAGTTCTTC. This gives the protein CASSLVGGGHYNEQFF.

The CDR3 sequence is CASAPHNQVRYEQYF. The CDR3 bases are TGTGCCAGCGCACCCCATAACCAGGTTCGGTACGAGCAGTACTTC. This chain uses TRBV2 with TRBJ2-5; no clear D gene. TRBJ2-7 matches the DNA end more closely, so the J call is doubtful. CDR1 is SNHLY and CDR2 is FYNNEI in the germline V gene. The CDR3 runs to 15 residues.

The chain recombines TRBV5-5 with TRBJ2-1, with a tentative D call TRBD2 (5 bases). This CDR3 is built from 14 residues. The V and J ends lost 5 bases and 9 bases respectively, with 18 bases between them. Per germline, CDR1 SGHKS and CDR2 YYEKEE (reference sequence). CDR3 sequence reads: CASSSAQLVGEQFF. The CDR3 DNA sequence: TGTGCCAGCAGTTCGGCCCAACTAGTCGGTGAGCAGTTCTTC.

The chain joins TRBV30 to TRBJ1-1; tentatively, D is TRBD1 (5 bases). Looked up from germline, CDR1 is GTSNPN and CDR2 is SVGIG (reference sequence). The CDR3 length is 12 residues. Trimming cost V 2 bases and J 8 bases, with 12 bases left between them. In nucleotides, the CDR3 is TGTGCCTGGAGTCCGATAGGGGCAGAAGCTTTCTTT. Protein: CAWSPIGAEAFF.

The chain uses TRBV2 and TRBJ1-2, with 7 bases fitting TRBD1. This CDR3 region has 14 residues. Germline V gives CDR1 SNHLY, CDR2 FYNNEI. The V segment lost 10 bases and the J segment 4 bases; nucleotides outside the gene matches: 12. CDR3 bases: TGTGCCACCCTTCTGCAGGGGGGCCTCTATGGCTACACCTTC. It encodes CATLLQGGLYGYTF.

CDR3 amino acids: CASSSGQPGNQPQHF. Written as DNA, the CDR3 is TGTGCCAGCAGCTCCGGACAGCCTGGCAATCAGCCCCAGCATTTT. V and J are TRBV7-2 and TRBJ1-5, with a weak D call TRBD1 (6 bases). Germline assignment: CDR1 SGHTA and CDR2 FQGNSA. The CDR3 runs 15 residues. V was trimmed by 4 bases and J by 2 bases, leaving 12 bases between them.

J is TRBJ2-7 and V is TRBV6-6; D is perhaps TRBD1 (6 bases). V lost 0 bases to trimming and J lost 7 bases, with 10 bases between them. The germline gives CDR1 MNHNY, CDR2 SVGAGI (reference sequence). The CDR3 consists of 13 residues. This CDR3 reads CASSYSTGQEQYF. The DNA for the CDR3 is TGTGCCAGCAGTTACTCAACAGGGCAGGAGCAGTACTTC.

This clone was seen only a few times. V usage is TRBV28 and J usage is TRBJ2-7; possible D gene TRBD2, 6 bases. Germline V CDR1 and CDR2: MDHEN, SYDVKM. CDR3 length equals 13 residues. Trimming took 6 bases from V and 1 from J, leaving 10 bases between them. DNA for the CDR3: TGTGCCAGCAGATACGGGACTTCCTACGAGCAGTACTTC. This sequence encodes CASRYGTSYEQYF.

On this clone: The junction departs from germline at one end; a sequencing error may be responsible. The V call is TRBV7-2, the J call TRBJ2-1; D is perhaps TRBD2 (6 bases). This CDR3 is 16 amino acids long. CDR1 SGHTA and CDR2 FQGNSA come from the germline V gene. The CDR3 nucleotides are TGTGCCAGCAGCTTAAGCTGGGCAGGGACTTACACTGAGCAGTTCTTC. Translation gives CASSLSWAGTYTEQFF.

With regard to this clone: Other DNA sequences from this sample encode an identical CDR3 as well. The chain carries TRBV2 and TRBJ1-2; weak D call: TRBD1 (5 bases). CDR1 is SNHLY, CDR2 FYNNEI, per germline. The CDR3 covers 13 residues. Trimming removed 3 bases from V and 2 bases from J, with 7 bases in between. The CDR3 spells CASSEEGNYGYTF. The DNA for the CDR3 is TGTGCCAGCAGTGAGGAGGGGAACTATGGCTACACCTTC.

The chain employs TRBV5-8 and TRBJ1-2; D possibly corresponds to TRBD1 (5 bases). From germline, CDR1 is SGHTS and CDR2 YDEGEE. The CDR3 sequence is 13 residues long. The V end was cut by 0 bases, the J end by 6 bases, with 9 bases between. The CDR3 sequence is CASSLVGAHGYTF. CDR3 nucleotides: TGTGCCAGCAGCTTGGTAGGGGCTCATGGCTACACCTTC.

Points on this clone: An end of the junction differs from the germline gene, which may be a read error. This chain joins TRBV7-7 and TRBJ2-1; 10 bases align to TRBD2. CDR3 length: 15 amino acids. Germline V gives CDR1 SSHAT, CDR2 FNYEAQ (reference sequence). CDR3 region: CASSLSSGGENEQFF. Here the CDR3 DNA reads TGTGCTAGCAGCTTATCAAGCGGGGGGGAAAATGAGCAGTTCTTC.